This is a list of T cell receptor beta chains from one sample in a study of blood T cell repertoires in COVID-19. Repertoires were generated with immunoSEQ multiplex PCR, while TCRdb's copy carries only in-frame clones and drops some. The table has about 230,000 clones, 88% seen once. The specimen sequenced was PBMCs or T cells enriched from blood (not recorded which). The source is a woman aged 25 to 45 who had been exposed to COVID-19. Both conserved end residues are part of each CDR3. The D gene is left open where the match is weak. Expanded clones get a size class; other rows say once, few or many, or leave the size out.

D gene	CDR3 length	clone size	V gene	J gene	CDR3 protein	CDR3 DNA
TRBD1	19	.	TRBV12-5	TRBJ2-6	CASGLVLRTGPSGANVLTF	TGTGCTAGTGGTTTGGTACTGAGGACAGGCCCCTCTGGGGCCAACGTCCTGACTTTC
TRBD1	18	.	TRBV7-9	TRBJ2-6	CASSTRTGGAEGANVLTF	TGTGCCAGCAGCACCCGGACAGGGGGCGCCGAAGGGGCCAACGTCCTGACTTTC
TRBD1	13	.	TRBV18	TRBJ2-1	CASSPRQGDEQFF	TGTGCCAGCTCACCACGACAGGGCGATGAGCAGTTCTTC
.	14	.	TRBV27	TRBJ1-2	CASRPGRWHYGYTF	TGTGCCAGCCGTCCGGGGAGGTGGCACTATGGCTACACCTTC
.	14	.	TRBV5-1	TRBJ2-7	CASSIGTWVYEQYF	TGCGCCAGCAGCATCGGGACATGGGTCTACGAGCAGTACTTC
.	15	.	TRBV2	TRBJ2-1	CASSEAWGLQVEQFF	TGTGCCAGCAGTGAAGCTTGGGGCCTTCAGGTTGAGCAGTTCTTC
TRBD2	15	.	TRBV7-6	TRBJ2-5	CASSSTLAAQETQYF	TGTGCCAGCAGCTCAACCCTAGCGGCCCAAGAGACCCAGTACTTC
.	15	.	TRBV28	TRBJ1-2	CASSLSIGEGDGYTF	TGTGCCAGCAGTTTAAGCATCGGAGAAGGGGATGGCTACACCTTC
.	15	.	TRBV5-6	TRBJ1-2	CASSLVAGVSSGYTF	TGTGCCAGCAGCTTGGTGGCAGGGGTGTCGAGTGGCTACACCTTC
.	13	few	TRBV2	TRBJ1-1	CASRDRENTEAFF	TGTGCCAGCAGGGACAGAGAGAACACTGAAGCTTTCTTT